The T cell receptor (beta chain) described here comes from a study of blood T cell repertoires in COVID-19. Study summary: From the United States, Italy and Spain came samples of acute and convalescent COVID-19. Nucleic acid was either cDNA or gDNA, and it came from T cells, B-cell-depleted T cells, or PBMCs.

In the source study's methods: Nucleated cell counts were estimated from reference gene primer amplification. The repertoire was sequenced with immunoSEQ multiplex PCR; TCRdb's copy has only in-frame clones and lacks some. That table furnishes V, J and clone size, whereas the DNA furnished D and trimming. Of just under 55,000 clones listed, about nine tenths are singletons. Germline CDR1 is LGHDT and CDR2 is YNNKEL (reference sequence). Between the trimmed V and J ends, which lost 0 bases and 10 bases, there was a span of 22 bases. The CDR3 runs 17 residues. Specimen: peripheral blood. The receptor was derived from a woman aged 40 to 50 with active COVID-19. The V gene is TRBV3-1 (or the pseudogene TRBV3-2), the J gene TRBJ2-1, with no clear D. The CDR3 DNA follows: TGTGCCAGCAGCCAAGAAATACCAGCAGGCCACCCAGGCGAGCAGTTCTTC. Translation: CASSQEIPAGHPGEQFF.